This record covers a single T cell receptor (beta chain). Its antigen is undetermined. The entry originates in a study of shared clonotypes between healthy human individuals. CDR1 SGHTA and CDR2 FQGNSA come from the germline V gene. The CDR3 extends over 14 amino acids. Germline trimming cut 6 bases from V and 3 bases from J; bases unmatched to any gene: 7. Study-level points and caveats: In several donors, about 5% of naive CD4 clonotypes appeared in common. When compared with the clonotypes that were shared by all four sorted-subset donors, the non-shared clonotypes turned out to have lower generation probabilities.

Clones were sequenced by immunoSEQ multiplex PCR, and TCRdb holds only the in-frame ones, with some missing. The sample shows 850,000 to 1,200,000 clones, around 76% of them seen only once. Donors were healthy HIV-negative adults without recent acute infections or vaccinations. Naive CD45RA+ and memory CD45RA-negative subsets were split from CD4+ cells. The chain uses TRBV7-2 and TRBJ2-7; 8 nucleotides line up with TRBD1. This clonotype was obtained from a man between 18 and 35 years old in good health. The sample comprised memory CD4+ T cells sorted from blood. Sample subset: CD45RA-negative fraction. CDR3 amino acids: CASSNTGGGYEQYF. The CDR3 coding sequence is TGTGCCAGCAGTAATACAGGGGGAGGCTACGAGCAGTACTTC. The full variable domain, in which reference TRBV7-2 and TRBJ2-7 provide the parts outside the CDR3, is GAGVSQSPSNKVTEKGKDVELRCDPISGHTALYWYRQSLGQGLEFLIYFQGNSAPDKSGLPSDRFSAERTGGSVSTLTIQRTQQEDSAVYLCASSNTGGGYEQYFGPGTRLTVT.